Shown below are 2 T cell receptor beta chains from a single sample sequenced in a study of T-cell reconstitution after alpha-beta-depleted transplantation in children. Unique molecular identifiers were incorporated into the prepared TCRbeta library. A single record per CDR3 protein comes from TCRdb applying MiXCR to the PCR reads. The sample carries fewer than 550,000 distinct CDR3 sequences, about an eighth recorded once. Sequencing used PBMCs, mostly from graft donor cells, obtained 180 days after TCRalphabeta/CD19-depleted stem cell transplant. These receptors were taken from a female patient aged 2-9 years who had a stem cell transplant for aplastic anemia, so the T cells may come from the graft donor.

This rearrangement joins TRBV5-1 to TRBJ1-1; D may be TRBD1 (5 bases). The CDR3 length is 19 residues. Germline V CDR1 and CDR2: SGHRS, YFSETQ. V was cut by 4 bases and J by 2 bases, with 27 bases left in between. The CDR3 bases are TGCGCCAGCAGCGTCTGGAGCCAAACGTGGGGGAAGAGAAACACTGAAGCTTTCTTT. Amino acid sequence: CASSVWSQTWGKRNTEAFF.

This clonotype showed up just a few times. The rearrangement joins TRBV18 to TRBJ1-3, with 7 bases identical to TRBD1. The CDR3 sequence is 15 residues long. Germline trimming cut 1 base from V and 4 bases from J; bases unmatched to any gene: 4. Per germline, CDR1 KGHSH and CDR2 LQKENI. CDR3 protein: CASSPRKQGGNTIYF. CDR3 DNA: TGTGCCAGCTCACCACGAAAACAGGGGGGAAACACCATATATTTT.